This T cell receptor (beta chain) came from a study of cytomegalovirus exposure and HLA in healthy donors. Findings and limits, study-wide: There were some public TCRs occurring in many donors, but most TCR sequences were rare.

Details on this clone: The antigen is unknown.

Germline CDR1 and CDR2: KGHSH and LQKENI. The CDR3 spans 13 residues. Trimming removed 6 bases at V and 2 bases at J, with 11 bases between. The PCR ran on 60 Vbeta and 13 Jbeta primers. Per the original methods: Some 11 million of the about 80 million unique TCR beta chains counted in a later analysis were shared. Sequenced by immunoSEQ multiplex PCR; TCRdb stores in-frame clones only, minus some. V, J and clone size are taken as reported in that table, and D and trimming were inferred from the DNA itself. Of 95,000 to 100,000 clones listed, around 75% are singletons. The chain is built from TRBV18 and TRBJ2-7; perhaps TRBD1 as D (5 bases). This sequence was found in a man between 50 and 59 years old in good health and CMV-seronegative. The sequencing sample was made of PBMCs. CDR3 region: CASSPRQTYEQYF. The CDR3 DNA follows: TGTGCCAGCTCTCCTAGACAGACCTACGAGCAGTACTTC.